This record looks at one TCR beta chain sequence and its context. The antigen remains undetermined. The Oncomine TCR Beta short-read assay sequenced DNA from cultured CD4+ T cells. MiXCR was run by TCRdb on the PCR reads, yielding one entry per CDR3 protein. Of 25,000 to 30,000 distinct CDR3 sequences in the sample, roughly 40% were seen once. Germline V gene lookup returns CDR1 SQVTM and CDR2 ANQGSEA. V was pared by 7 bases and J by 2 bases, with 5 bases of the junction left unmatched. This CDR3 spans 12 amino acids. The data are from a study of vaccination and CD4 T cells after COVID-19. Study information: At days 161 to 241 post-vaccination, as well as at day 14, a few convalescent patients were sampled.

Time point given: late sampling 161 to 241 days after vaccination in three convalescent patients. Documented treatment: approximately 9-day PBMC culture with coronavirus spike peptide pools or control peptides (ViraFEST assay). The chain joins TRBV29-1 to TRBJ2-7, with 7 bases fitting TRBD2. The sample was CD4+ T cells from blood, cultured in vitro, taken about 7 months after SARS-CoV-2 vaccination. The origin of this receptor is a human donor who had recovered from COVID-19. DNA of the CDR3: TGCAGCGGACTAGCCGGAACCTACGAGCAGTACTTC. Translating it yields CSGLAGTYEQYF.